The following is a TCR beta chain sequence with its context. Its cognate antigen has yet to be identified. No clone much larger than this one lies a single base away; base qualities are absent. This specimen comes from a study of cytomegalovirus exposure and HLA in healthy donors (dated by TCRdb to between 2016 and 2019). In terms of the full investigation: According to an earlier analysis of several hundred of the donors, some 180 million T cells yielded roughly 100 million unique TCR beta sequences and more than 250 Gb of sequence data. An early release that covered roughly 600 HLA-typed donors contained approximately 300 gigabases of sequencing data and 85 million to 100 million unique TCR sequences. Of the roughly 400 genotyped donors, over 70% fell in the genetic ancestry cluster associated with self-reported Caucasian donors. The study aimed to test whether cataloging public T cell receptors could reveal signatures of past pathogen exposure. The T cell repertoires of 550 to 850 subjects were profiled by immunosequencing and related to cytomegalovirus serostatus. Besides the first cohort of roughly 640 subjects, a separate validation cohort made up of around 120 different subjects was used. To predict cytomegalovirus infection status, the study combined high-throughput TCR immunosequencing, statistical association of individual TCRs with disease status, and machine learning. To study patterns of TCR occurrence, a later analysis re-analyzed previously published TCR beta repertoires from 666 donors and added high-resolution HLA genotyping. In the later analysis, no new phenotypic data were used to find candidate immune exposures; instead, reliance was placed on TCR beta sequences and their occurrence across donors. An earlier analysis of around 580 of the donors used high-throughput TCR beta sequencing to judge whether each TCR beta V gene segment behaved as functional or pseudogenic. Donor age, sex, ethnicity and CMV serostatus were compiled together with the repertoire data. A later genetic analysis used genome-wide SNP genotypes for about 60% of the roughly 700 donors, treating that subset as a discovery cohort. Every discovery cohort repertoire had been produced on one sequencing platform. Both class I and class II loci were covered by HLA typing, at four-digit resolution. Typing coverage varied by locus: about 620-640 donors for A, B, C, DRB1 and DQB1; some 520 for DQA1; more than 600 for DPA1; some 470 for DPB1. A few DR-DQ haplotypes were treated as single units for association and clustering because of strong linkage in the cohort. Among 300 to 500 genotyped donors of the cohort, an average of around 250,000 unique TCR beta nucleotide sequences was sequenced per donor, of which roughly 18% were non-productive. Study-wide conclusions, independent of this receptor: The sequencing pipeline was judged likely to have produced a cluster of highly shared sequence variants as a technical artifact. Presence/absence analyses assumed roughly uniform sequencing depth across donors, an assumption that may not hold. A later analysis found that HLA-associated TCR beta chains were more clonally expanded and had lower generation probabilities than equally common non-associated chains. The classifier was reported to diagnose cytomegalovirus status with high specificity and sensitivity in both the original and validation cohorts. Across donors, most TCR sequences were observed very rarely, whereas some public TCRs were present in many individuals. Immune exposure information for the cohort was limited to CMV serostatus. The study listed approximately 160 TCR beta chains as associated with cytomegalovirus. It was suggested by the authors that the approach could potentially be generalized to other disease states and immunological phenotypes. Linkage disequilibrium might explain the correlated functional status among segregating V segments, but an unknown experimental factor could not be excluded. A further reported finding was that TCR beta sequences accurately predicted the HLA-A and HLA-B alleles for most subjects in the first cohort. An earlier analysis of around 500 of the donors showed that most TCR beta V segments appeared in productive rearrangements either about 87% or about 30% of the time, which broadly matched IMGT annotations. Strong co-occurrence of HLA alleles, especially DR and DQ, made assigning TCR associations to individual alleles difficult. In a later analysis, some 18,000 TCR beta sequences were associated with specific HLA alleles at a false discovery rate of 0.05. According to a later genetic analysis, donors in an Asian-associated ancestry cluster had fewer N-insertions in productive TCRs than the roughly 700-donor mean. An association between a missense DCLRE1C variant and V-gene and J-gene trimming of TCR beta chains was found in a later genetic analysis and replicated in an independent cohort. Because the 87-base-pair reads could not distinguish some IMGT-functional V segments, including TRBV6-2 and TRBV6-3, those segments were excluded. Because counts were too low, seventeen rarely observed V segments, including chromosome 9 orphons, were left out of the earlier analysis of over 550 of the donors. HLA typing was unavailable for some donors at each locus, so association tests used only the typed subset. A later analysis found that TCR association rates varied across HLA loci, with DRB1 alleles showing the most associated TCRs and HLA-C alleles the fewest. In this cohort, only TCR beta chains were sequenced, and detectable features were limited by the absence of alpha or paired-chain data. Three of the identified cytomegalovirus-associated TCR beta chains were confirmed in vitro to be specific for cytomegalovirus antigens. A later analysis found that most CMV-associated TCR beta chains appeared HLA-restricted, with HLA associations seemingly driven largely by CMV exposure. A later analysis reported that several top co-occurrence clusters appeared linked to parvovirus B19, influenza, CMV and Epstein-Barr virus.

In total, over 600 healthy bone marrow donors made up the cohort. Cohort members were all nominally healthy when sampled, although unrecorded immune exposures were likely present. Of the 550 to 750 cohort members, about 280 had positive CMV serostatus and about 360 had negative CMV serostatus, and CMV serostatus was not recorded for the donor. A peripheral blood sample was provided by each donor, and peripheral blood mononuclear cells were used for TCR beta sequencing. The Qiagen DNeasy Blood Extraction Kit was used to extract genomic DNA from the blood cell samples. The library relied on the immunoSEQ multiplex PCR assay. For the multiplex PCR, a mixture combining 60 forward primers for TCR Vbeta segments and 13 reverse primers for TCR Jbeta segments was used. The CDR3 region of rearranged TCR beta genes was amplified from genomic DNA by a multiplex PCR assay. The Illumina HiSeq System was used to sequence the amplified TCR beta libraries as 87-base-pair reads. From the authors' description of their analysis: A later analysis tallied tens of millions of unique TCR beta chains across the 666 repertoires, and some 12 million of those chains were shared by two or more donors. Raw reads were error-corrected and collapsed into unique sequences with a nearest-neighbor algorithm that merged closely related sequences to remove PCR and sequencing errors. Alignment of CDR3 sequences to IMGT reference sequences was used to assign V, D and J gene segments. For a sequence to be retained, a match of at least six nucleotides to both a V gene segment and a J gene segment was required. A rearrangement was called productive if the CDR3 had no stop codons and remained in frame with V and J, and every other rearrangement was called non-productive. Following IMGT convention, CDR3 was defined as the stretch from the second conserved V-encoded cysteine up to the conserved J-encoded phenylalanine. In an earlier analysis of some 550 of the donors, sequences lacking an unambiguous match to a single V gene segment were excluded. In an earlier analysis of approximately 610 of the donors, V segments were called functional above 56.7% productive rearrangements and were called segregating when the between-donor standard deviation exceeded 5%. A statistical classification framework was built to diagnose cytomegalovirus status from the catalog of TCR beta chain sequences. A later analysis assigned V and J genes by comparing TCR nucleotide sequences with IMGT/GENE-DB human TR gene sequences. The TCRdist pipeline was used in a later analysis to assign CDR3 sequences and most-parsimonious VDJ recombination scenarios. A later analysis defined each TCR beta chain by its CDR3 amino acid sequence plus V-gene family, and excluded reads lacking a unique V-gene family. In a later analysis, several hundred highly shared, low-generation-probability nucleotide sequences were removed to address suspected cross-contamination and a sequencing artifact. A later analysis calculated a clonal expansion index for each public chain from normalized within-repertoire ranks of inferred template counts. In a later analysis, generation probabilities were computed using a VDJ recombination model fitted to out-of-frame rearrangements, and the results were checked against IGoR. In a later analysis, TCR-TCR, TCR-HLA and TCR-CMV co-occurrence was scored with hypergeometric tests, and a repertoire-size bias correction was applied to TCR pairs. A later analysis estimated false discovery rates by permuting HLA or CMV assignments 20 times. A later analysis grouped co-occurring TCRs with DBSCAN, adding TCRdist sequence similarity when clustering within HLA-allele-positive subsets. Repertoires with fewer than 30,000 or more than 120,000 public chains were left out of co-occurrence clustering, as were about five repertoires with anomalous nucleotide sharing. As stored in TCRdb, this immuneACCESS dataset retains in-frame rearrangements with V and J assigned. A fraction of the clones does not appear; measured against another copy, unresolved V genes explain less than half of the discrepancy, and the remainder lacks a known reason. The V and J calls and clone size come from that table; D and trimming were worked out from the DNA. The sample has under 200,000 clones on record, 65% to 90% of them singletons. Of the sample, approximately 2% is held by the ten largest clones.

Based on the germline V gene, the CDR1 and CDR2 sequences are MNHNS and SASEGT. The CDR3 spans 13 residues, from the cysteine through the phenylalanine. CDR3 DNA only is kept here, 39 bases in frame from base 1. Compared with germline, V lacks 2 bases and J lacks 11 bases; bases without a gene match: 8. Rearrangement joined TRBV6-1 to TRBJ1-1, with 7 bases in between that match TRBD1. The sequence was collected from a human donor in good health. What was sequenced was PBMCs. The DNA sequence reads TGTGCCAGCAGTGAAAGGAGGGACAGTTGGGCTTTCTTT. This yields the protein CASSERRDSWAFF.